Following are 23 T cell receptor beta chains from one sample sequenced in a study of T cell clusters in autoimmune cytopenias. One tube held mixed TRB-A and TRB-B primer pools for touch-down PCR. TCRdb derives one entry per CDR3 protein from the multiplex PCR reads, leaving out DNA. This listing includes about 1,100 distinct CDR3 sequences. TRB was amplified from roughly 270 ng of peripheral blood genomic DNA per sample. Material for sequencing was peripheral blood. The source of these receptors is a human donor with an autoimmune cytopenia or autoimmune hepatitis (not recorded which).

The genes are TRBV30 and TRBJ2-5; the TCRdb call, TRBD2, lacks DNA for checking. Germline CDR1 GTSNPN, CDR2 SVGIG (reference sequence). This CDR3 spans 15 amino acids. The CDR3 loop reads CAWSPGGGSGETQYF.

This clonotype ranks as large (0.1 to 1%) in terms of frequency. The chain links TRBV19 to TRBJ2-3. Germline CDR1 reads LNHDA; CDR2 reads SQIVND (reference sequence). The CDR3 runs to 15 residues. The CDR3: CASSSQLASRNTQYF.

This clonotype ranks as large (0.1 to 1%) in terms of frequency. The chain carries TRBV30 and TRBJ1-6; the TCRdb call, TRBD1, lacks DNA for checking. This CDR3 has 16 residues. CDR1 is GTSNPN and CDR2 is SVGIG in the germline V gene (reference sequence). The CDR3 sequence is CAWRVRTGYYNSPLHF.

By frequency, this clonotype is medium-sized. The chain joins TRBV18 to TRBJ1-3. The CDR3 has 14 residues. Germline lookup yields CDR1 KGHSH and CDR2 LQKENI. CDR3 residues: CASSPTISGNTIYF.

V and J are TRBV7-9 and TRBJ1-1. Per the germline V gene, CDR1 is SEHNR and CDR2 is FQNEAQ (reference sequence). This CDR3 has 17 residues. The CDR3 loop is CASSLVGFVILNTEAFF.

The CDR3 reads CASTSRGGLRDGPLHF. V usage is TRBV27 and J usage is TRBJ1-6; checking the TCRdb D call of TRBD1 is not possible without DNA. Germline CDR1 reads MNHEY; CDR2 reads SMNVEV (reference sequence). The CDR3 spans 16 residues.

The CDR3 here is CASSFSGTSGGLGDTQYF. The rearrangement links TRBV7-6 to TRBJ2-3; TCRdb reports TRBD2, a call that lacks DNA to check it against. The CDR3 loop spans 18 amino acids. Germline CDR1 SGHVS, CDR2 FNYEAQ.

This clonotype shows up as large by frequency. The CDR3 is CAIRPPGTDTQYF. The V gene is TRBV10-3, the J gene TRBJ2-3; TCRdb proposes TRBD1, but this gene call is untestable without DNA. The CDR3 covers 13 residues. Germline loops: CDR1 ENHRY, CDR2 SYGVKD.

This clonotype counts as medium-sized by frequency. The chain is built from TRBV7-6 and TRBJ2-7. The CDR3 covers 13 residues. Germline V gene lookup returns CDR1 SGHVS and CDR2 FNYEAQ. The CDR3 sequence is CASAQGPSYEQYF.

This clonotype is deemed large by its frequency. V usage is TRBV30 and J usage is TRBJ1-5; TCRdb calls TRBD1, which cannot be checked without DNA. The germline V gene encodes CDR1 GTSNPN and CDR2 SVGIG (reference sequence). This CDR3 has 14 residues. The chain's CDR3 is CAWSAGTGNQPQHF. The full variable domain, in which reference TRBV30 and TRBJ1-5 provide the parts outside the CDR3, is SQTIHQWPATLVQPVGSPLSLECTVEGTSNPNLYWYRQAAGRGLQLLFYSVGIGQISSEVPQNLSASRPQDRQFILSSKKLLLSDSGFYLCAWSAGTGNQPQHFGDGTRLSIL.

This clonotype is deemed medium-sized (0.01 to 0.1%) by its frequency. This sequence joins TRBV19 and TRBJ1-3; there is no DNA to check the TCRdb D call of TRBD1. There are 17 residues in the CDR3. Germline CDR1 and CDR2: LNHDA and SQIVND (reference sequence). The CDR3 loop reads CASSPHRSQGLGNTIYF.

This clonotype is identified as medium-sized from frequency. The CDR3 spells CASSLSLARSSTDTQYF. The chain couples TRBV19 to TRBJ2-3. Germline lookup yields CDR1 LNHDA and CDR2 SQIVND (reference sequence). The length of the CDR3 is 17 residues.

Its frequency marks this clonotype as medium-sized. This chain uses TRBV27 with TRBJ1-5. Germline CDR1 is MNHEY and CDR2 is SMNVEV (reference sequence). CDR3 length: 12 residues. CDR3 protein: CASSSRGQPQHF.

The rearrangement uses TRBV7-9 and TRBJ2-6; no DNA is available, so the TRBD1 call from TCRdb remains unchecked. CDR1 is SEHNR, CDR2 FQNEAQ, per germline (reference sequence). CDR3 length equals 17 residues. The CDR3: CASSLGQGDSGANVLTF.

The chain is built from TRBV5-6 and TRBJ1-5. CDR1 is SGHDT, CDR2 YYEEEE, per germline. This CDR3 comprises 14 residues. The CDR3 loop reads CASSLAQGGQPQHF.

This clonotype registers medium-sized by frequency. The gene calls are TRBV15 and TRBJ2-1; without DNA, the TCRdb call of TRBD1 cannot be checked. CDR3 length: 18 amino acids. Germline CDR1 LNHNV, CDR2 YYDKDF (reference sequence). The chain's CDR3 is CATSRDLYTGAGAGEQFF.

This clonotype is called medium-sized based on its frequency. The V call is TRBV18, the J call TRBJ2-5. The CDR3 length is 14 residues. The germline V gene encodes CDR1 KGHSH and CDR2 LQKENI. The CDR3 reads CASSPYSDRTTQYF.

This clonotype is classed as medium-sized by frequency. The V and J genes are TRBV5-6 and TRBJ1-1; TCRdb returns TRBD1, unconfirmable since there is no DNA. The CDR3 is made up of 15 amino acids. CDR1 and CDR2 from the germline V gene are SGHDT and YYEEEE. CDR3 residues: CASSAEQPGNTEAFF.

The rearrangement uses TRBV12-3 or TRBV12-4 and TRBJ2-1. This CDR3 contains 14 residues. CDR3 sequence: CASSLSETYNEQFF.

In terms of frequency, this clonotype is medium-sized. The chain carries TRBV5-6 and TRBJ1-5. CDR3 length equals 15 residues. Germline V gene sequence: CDR1 SGHDT, CDR2 YYEEEE. The CDR3 is CASSLGRYRNQPQHF.

Its frequency marks this clonotype as large. The chain joins TRBV6-5 to TRBJ2-5; the D call from TCRdb, TRBD2, cannot be confirmed without DNA. CDR3 length: 14 amino acids. In germline, CDR1 is MNHEY, CDR2 SVGAGI. CDR3 amino acids: CASSQLAGARTQYF.

Frequency places this clonotype as large (0.1 to 1%). The gene calls are TRBV6-5 and TRBJ2-7. The germline V gene has CDR1 MNHEY and CDR2 SVGAGI. The CDR3 contains 12 residues. The CDR3 loop is CASSYGLYEQYF.

The chain links TRBV27 to TRBJ2-2. The CDR3 is made up of 14 amino acids. Germline V gene data show CDR1 as MNHEY and CDR2 as SMNVEV (reference sequence). The CDR3 spells CASSQGRSTGELFF.